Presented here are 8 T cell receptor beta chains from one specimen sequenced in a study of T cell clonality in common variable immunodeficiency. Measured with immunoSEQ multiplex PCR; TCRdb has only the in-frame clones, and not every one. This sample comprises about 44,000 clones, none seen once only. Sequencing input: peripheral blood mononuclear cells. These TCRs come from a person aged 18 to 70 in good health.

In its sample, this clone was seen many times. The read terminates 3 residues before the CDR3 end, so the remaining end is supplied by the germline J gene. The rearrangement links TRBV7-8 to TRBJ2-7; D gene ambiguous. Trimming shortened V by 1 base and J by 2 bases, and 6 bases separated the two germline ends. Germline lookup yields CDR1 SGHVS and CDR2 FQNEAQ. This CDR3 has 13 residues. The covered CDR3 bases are TGTGCCAGCAGCTTAGACAGAACCTACGAG. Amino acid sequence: CASSLDRTYE. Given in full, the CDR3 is CASSLDRTYEQYF.

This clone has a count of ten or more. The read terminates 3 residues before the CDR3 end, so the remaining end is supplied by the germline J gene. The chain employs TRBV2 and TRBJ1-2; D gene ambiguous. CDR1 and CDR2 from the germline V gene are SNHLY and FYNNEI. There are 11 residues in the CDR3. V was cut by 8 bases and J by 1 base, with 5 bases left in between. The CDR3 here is CASGHNYGYTF. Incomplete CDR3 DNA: TGTGCCAGCGGGCATAACTATGGC. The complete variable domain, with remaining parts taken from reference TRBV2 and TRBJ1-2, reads EPEVTQTPSHQVTQMGQEVILRCVPISNHLYFYWYRQILGQKVEFLVSFYNNEISEKSEIFDDQFSVERPDGSNFTLKIRSTKLEDSAMYFCASGHNYGYTFGSGTRLTVV.

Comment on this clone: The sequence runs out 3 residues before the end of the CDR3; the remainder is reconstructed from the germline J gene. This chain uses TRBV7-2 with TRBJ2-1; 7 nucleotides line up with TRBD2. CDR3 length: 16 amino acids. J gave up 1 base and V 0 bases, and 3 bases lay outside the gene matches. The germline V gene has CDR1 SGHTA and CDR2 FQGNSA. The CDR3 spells CASSLAFSGSYNEQFF. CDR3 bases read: TGTGCCAGCAGCTTAGCGTTTAGCGGGTCCTACAATGAG.

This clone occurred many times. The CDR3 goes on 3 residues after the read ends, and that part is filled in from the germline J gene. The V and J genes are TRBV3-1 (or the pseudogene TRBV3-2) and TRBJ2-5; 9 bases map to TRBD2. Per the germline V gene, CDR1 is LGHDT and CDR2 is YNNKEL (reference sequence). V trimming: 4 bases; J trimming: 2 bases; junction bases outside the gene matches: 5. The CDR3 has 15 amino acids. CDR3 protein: CASSRSGGQQETQYF. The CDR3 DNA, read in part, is TGTGCCAGCAGCCGTAGCGGGGGACAACAAGAGACC.

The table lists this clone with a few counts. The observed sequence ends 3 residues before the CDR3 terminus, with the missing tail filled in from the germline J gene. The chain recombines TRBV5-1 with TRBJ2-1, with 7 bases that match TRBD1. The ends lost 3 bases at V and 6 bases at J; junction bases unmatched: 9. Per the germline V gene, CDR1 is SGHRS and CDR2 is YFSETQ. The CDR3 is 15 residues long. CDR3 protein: CASSSGLGGGNEQFF. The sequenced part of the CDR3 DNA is TGCGCCAGCAGCTCGGGCCTAGGGGGCGGCAATGAG. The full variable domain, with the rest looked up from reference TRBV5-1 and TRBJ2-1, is KAGVTQTPRYLIKTRGQQVTLSCSPISGHRSVSWYQQTPGQGLQFLFEYFSETQRNKGNFPGRFSGRQFSNSRSEMNVSTLELGDSALYLCASSSGLGGGNEQFFGPGTRLTVL.

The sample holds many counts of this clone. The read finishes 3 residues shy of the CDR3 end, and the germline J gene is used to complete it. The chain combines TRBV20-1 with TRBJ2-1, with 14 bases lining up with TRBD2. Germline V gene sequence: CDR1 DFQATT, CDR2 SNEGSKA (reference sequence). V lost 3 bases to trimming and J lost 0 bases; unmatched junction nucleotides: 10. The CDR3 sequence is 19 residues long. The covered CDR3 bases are TGCAGTGCTAGCCGTCGTGGACTAGCGGGAGGTTCCTCCTACAATGAG. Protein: CSASRRGLAGGSSYNE. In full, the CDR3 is CSASRRGLAGGSSYNEQFF.

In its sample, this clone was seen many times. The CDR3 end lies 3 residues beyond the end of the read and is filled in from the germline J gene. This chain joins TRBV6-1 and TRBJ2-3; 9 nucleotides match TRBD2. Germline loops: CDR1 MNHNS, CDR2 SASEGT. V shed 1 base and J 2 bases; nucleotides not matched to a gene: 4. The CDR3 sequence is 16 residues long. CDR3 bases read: TGTGCCAGCAGTGAAGGGACTAGCGAGGCCACAGATACG. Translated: CASSEGTSEATDT. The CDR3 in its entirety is CASSEGTSEATDTQYF.

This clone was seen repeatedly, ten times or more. The CDR3 protein is CASSLASLVNTEAFF. CDR3 bases read: TGTGCCAGCAGCTTAGCGAGTTTAGTGAACACTGAA. The V call is TRBV7-8, the J call TRBJ1-1, with D hard to call. Read coverage stops 3 residues before the CDR3 terminus; the germline J gene supplies the remainder. This CDR3 is 15 amino acids long. Germline V gives CDR1 SGHVS, CDR2 FQNEAQ. Trimming left V 0 bases short and J 0 bases short, with 8 bases between.